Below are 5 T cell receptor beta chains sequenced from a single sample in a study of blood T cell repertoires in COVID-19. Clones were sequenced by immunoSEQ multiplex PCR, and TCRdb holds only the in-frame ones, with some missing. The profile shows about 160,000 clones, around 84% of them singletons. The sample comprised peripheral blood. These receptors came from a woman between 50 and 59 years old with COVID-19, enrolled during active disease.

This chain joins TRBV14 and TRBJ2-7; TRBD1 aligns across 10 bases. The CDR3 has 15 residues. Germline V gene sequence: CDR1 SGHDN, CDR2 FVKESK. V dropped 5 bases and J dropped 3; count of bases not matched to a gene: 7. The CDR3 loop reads CASSDWDRGGYEQYF. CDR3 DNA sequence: TGTGCCAGCAGCGACTGGGACAGGGGCGGCTACGAGCAGTACTTC.

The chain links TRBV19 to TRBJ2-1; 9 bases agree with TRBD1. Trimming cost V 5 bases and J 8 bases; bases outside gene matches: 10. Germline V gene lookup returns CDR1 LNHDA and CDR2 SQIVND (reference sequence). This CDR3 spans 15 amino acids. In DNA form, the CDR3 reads TGTGCCAGTAGTGCGAGGGACAGGGAGTGGGATGAGCAGTTCTTC. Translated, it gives CASSARDREWDEQFF.

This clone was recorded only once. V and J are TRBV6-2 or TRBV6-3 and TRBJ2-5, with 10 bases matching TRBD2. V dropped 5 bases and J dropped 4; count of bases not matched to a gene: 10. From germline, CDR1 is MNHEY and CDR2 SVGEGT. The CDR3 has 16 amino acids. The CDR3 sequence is CASSPGLASIGETQYF. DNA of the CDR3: TGTGCCAGCAGTCCGGGACTAGCGAGCATCGGAGAGACCCAGTACTTC.

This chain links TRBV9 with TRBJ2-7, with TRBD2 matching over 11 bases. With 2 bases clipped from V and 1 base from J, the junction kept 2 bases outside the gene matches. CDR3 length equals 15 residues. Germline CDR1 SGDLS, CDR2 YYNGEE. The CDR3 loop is CASSVLAGGSYEQYF. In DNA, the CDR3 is TGTGCCAGCAGCGTCCTAGCGGGAGGATCCTACGAGCAGTACTTC.

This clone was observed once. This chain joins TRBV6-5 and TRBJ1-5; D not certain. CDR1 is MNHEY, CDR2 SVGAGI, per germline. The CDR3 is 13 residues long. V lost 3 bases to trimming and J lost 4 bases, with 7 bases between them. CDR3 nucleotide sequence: TGTGCCAGCAGTTATGAGGAAAATCAGCCCCAGCATTTT. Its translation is CASSYEENQPQHF.